This T cell receptor (beta chain) emerged from a study of cytomegalovirus exposure and HLA in healthy donors listed by TCRdb under 2017. Some background on the complete study: The roughly 670 repertoires of the first cohort and the 95 to 150 validation repertoires were produced on the same platform, according to a later analysis. To predict cytomegalovirus infection status, the study combined high-throughput TCR immunosequencing, statistical association of individual TCRs with disease status, and machine learning. The study aimed to test whether cataloging public T cell receptors could reveal signatures of past pathogen exposure. In addition to the first cohort of around 670 subjects, a separate validation cohort of about 120 different subjects was used.

Library method: the immunoSEQ multiplex PCR assay. Processing in the source paper ran as follows. A statistical classification framework was built for diagnosing cytomegalovirus status from the catalog of TCR beta chain sequences. The source is immuneACCESS, and TCRdb retained only in-frame sequences with V and J called. Part of the clones is not carried over; for the studies checked, unresolved V genes explain less than half of this, and the remainder is unexplained. V and J calls and clone size are given by that table; D and trimming were obtained from the DNA. Recorded for this sample are tens of thousands of clones; approximately 91% of them occurred a single time. Around 2.1% of the sample is held by the ten biggest clonotypes. The paper's findings and limits, for the study overall: According to the authors, the approach could potentially be generalized to other disease states and immunological phenotypes. Most TCR sequences were observed very rarely across donors, whereas some public TCRs were present in many individuals. In vitro tests confirmed that three of the cytomegalovirus-associated TCR beta chains recognize cytomegalovirus antigens. A later analysis found that TCRs clustered in the first cohort also tended to co-occur in the 120 validation repertoires, with 94% of cluster scores above 0. A later analysis lacked HLA typing for the validation cohort, so it scored co-occurrence in that cohort across all 110 or so repertoires. The classifier was reported to diagnose cytomegalovirus status with high specificity and sensitivity in both the original cohort and the validation cohort. A total of roughly 160 TCR beta chains were listed by the study as associated with cytomegalovirus.

The donors belonged to the validation cohort of 120 subjects, which was separate from the 666-subject first cohort. Of note for this clone: It has no known antigen specificity. Base quality data are lacking; no much larger clone is found one base away.

This TCR derives from a man younger than 45 in good health and CMV-seronegative. Sequenced material: PBMCs.

CDR3 reads: CASSRERGYTEAFF. The DNA sequence is given as TGTGCCAGCAGCCGGGAGCGGGGTTACACTGAAGCTTTCTTT. The rearrangement combines TRBV14 with TRBJ1-1; no confident D gene assignment can be made. The CDR3 runs 14 residues from the cysteine to the phenylalanine. Only CDR3 DNA remains: 42 bases, in frame from the first base. Between the V and J ends, shortened by 4 bases and 3 bases respectively, the junction contains 12 bases. The germline V gene yields SGHDN for CDR1 and FVKESK for CDR2.